The 26 T cell receptor beta chains below were found in one sample sequenced in a study of cytomegalovirus exposure and HLA in healthy donors. The primer mix had 60 Vbeta and 13 Jbeta primers. Clones were sequenced by immunoSEQ multiplex PCR, and TCRdb holds only the in-frame ones, with some missing. The data contain approximately 300,000 clones, under 90% of them singletons. Sequenced: PBMCs. The receptors originated from a girl aged 2-10 years in good health and CMV-seronegative.

J is TRBJ1-1 and V is TRBV28; a possible D gene is TRBD1 (6 bases). CDR3 length equals 16 residues. With 6 bases removed from V and 0 bases from J, the gap between germline ends came to 17 bases. The V gene's germline CDR1 is MDHEN and CDR2 SYDVKM. The CDR3: CASRVLQGTMNTEAFF. CDR3 nucleotide sequence: TGTGCCAGCAGAGTTTTACAGGGTACCATGAACACTGAAGCTTTCTTT.

This clone was detected only a few times. J is TRBJ2-1 and V is TRBV6-1; TRBD2 matches 7 bases. CDR3 length equals 12 residues. After removal of 10 bases from V and 8 bases from J, the junction contained 8 bases not matched to a gene. Germline V gene lookup returns CDR1 MNHNS and CDR2 SASEGT. The CDR3 spells CAIRGLGDEQFF. CDR3 sequence (DNA): TGTGCCATCAGAGGACTAGGAGATGAGCAGTTCTTC.

The CDR3 region is CASSLGAGFDGYTF. The DNA for the CDR3 is TGTGCCAGCAGCTTGGGGGCGGGCTTTGATGGCTACACCTTC. This chain connects TRBV5-4 to TRBJ1-2; D is undetermined. This CDR3 is built from 14 residues. V lost 0 bases, J lost 6 bases, and 12 bases lay in between. Germline V gene lookup returns CDR1 SGHNT and CDR2 YYREEE (reference sequence). Combining the CDR3 with reference TRBV5-4 and TRBJ1-2 gives the whole variable domain ETGVTQSPTHLIKTRGQQVTLRCSSQSGHNTVSWYQQALGQGPQFIFQYYREEENGRGNFPPRFSGLQFPNYSSELNVNALELDDSALYLCASSLGAGFDGYTFGSGTRLTVV.

CDR3 sequence: CASSLTGSRGGDEQYF. In nucleotides, the CDR3 is TGTGCCAGCAGCTTAACCGGGTCAAGAGGCGGGGACGAGCAGTACTTC. The V call is TRBV11-1, the J call TRBJ2-7; D is perhaps TRBD2 (6 bases). The germline CDR1 and CDR2 sequences are SGHAT and FQDESV (reference sequence). The CDR3 sequence is 16 residues long. Trimming took off 2 bases at V and 5 bases at J, with 19 bases between the two ends.

This clone appeared a few times. The chain joins TRBV14 to TRBJ2-3, with 8 bases matching TRBD2. V trimming: 6 bases; J trimming: 2 bases; junction bases outside the gene matches: 10. The CDR3 has 16 residues. The V gene's germline CDR1 is SGHDN and CDR2 FVKESK. The CDR3: CASSVTSGKITDTQYF. The CDR3 nucleotides are TGTGCCAGCAGTGTAACTAGCGGAAAGATCACAGATACGCAGTATTTT.

The chain uses TRBV28 and TRBJ2-7; tentative D call: TRBD2 (5 bases). Per the germline V gene, CDR1 is MDHEN and CDR2 is SYDVKM. Trimming stripped 4 bases from V and 4 bases from J, with 8 bases between. CDR3 size: 12 residues. For the CDR3, the DNA is TGTGCCAGCAGTTCGCGGGTTTACGAGCAGTACTTC. It specifies CASSSRVYEQYF.

The chain links TRBV18 to TRBJ2-3; D possibly corresponds to TRBD1 (6 bases). The CDR3 spans 15 residues. CDR1 is KGHSH and CDR2 is LQKENI in the germline V gene. V was shortened by 1 base and J by 4 bases, with 12 bases between the two germline ends. The CDR3 DNA reads TGTGCCAGCTCACCACTAACCCACAGGGCAGATACGCAGTATTTT. As protein: CASSPLTHRADTQYF.

The chain employs TRBV19 and TRBJ1-3; TRBD1 matches 8 bases. CDR1 and CDR2 from the germline V gene are LNHDA and SQIVND (reference sequence). The CDR3 is 15 amino acids. J lost 3 bases, V lost 4 bases, and 5 bases had no gene match. The CDR3 region is CASSRRTGFGNTIYF. The CDR3 region has the DNA TGTGCCAGTAGTAGACGGACAGGGTTTGGAAACACCATATATTTT.

This clone appeared a few times. The rearrangement links TRBV7-3 to TRBJ1-2, with 9 nucleotides matching TRBD1. From germline, CDR1 is SGHTA and CDR2 FQGTGA. The CDR3 has 15 residues. J was trimmed by 5 bases and V by 5 bases; bases with no gene match: 9. The CDR3 DNA is TGTGCCAGCAGCCCAACTGGGGGACAGGGATATGGCTACACCTTC. Its translation is CASSPTGGQGYGYTF.

The J gene is TRBJ1-1, the V gene TRBV5-1, with TRBD1 matching 8 bases. With V trimmed by 4 bases and J by 7 bases, 9 bases remained unmatched. CDR3 size: 14 residues. CDR1 and CDR2 (germline): SGHRS, YFSETQ. The CDR3 protein is CASSLGQDRGEAFF. In nucleotides, the CDR3 is TGCGCCAGCAGCCTGGGACAGGATCGGGGTGAAGCTTTCTTT.

V and J are TRBV25-1 and TRBJ2-3; TRBD1 is a possible D gene (5 bases). Trimming cost V 7 bases and J 7 bases, with 18 bases left between them. CDR1 is MGHDK and CDR2 is SYGVNS in the germline V gene. The length of the CDR3 is 14 residues. The CDR3 spells CASNRIYTGNTQYF. CDR3 sequence (DNA): TGTGCCAGCAACAGGATTTATACTGGAAATACGCAGTATTTT. Full variable domain (missing parts from reference TRBV25-1 and TRBJ2-3): EADIYQTPRYLVIGTGKKITLECSQTMGHDKMYWYQQDPGMELHLIHYSYGVNSTEKGDLSSESTVSRIRTEHFPLTLESARPSHTSQYLCASNRIYTGNTQYFGPGTRLTVL.

The J gene is TRBJ2-1, the V gene TRBV27; TRBD2 matches at 9 bases. The germline V gene encodes CDR1 MNHEY and CDR2 SMNVEV (reference sequence). This CDR3 has 16 residues. V trimming: 5 bases; J trimming: 6 bases; junction bases outside the gene matches: 11. CDR3: CASSINVPREGNEQFF. In DNA form, the CDR3 reads TGTGCCAGCAGTATCAACGTTCCGCGGGAGGGCAATGAGCAGTTCTTC.

The rearrangement uses TRBV7-3 and TRBJ2-1; the match to TRBD2 covers 7 bases. The CDR3 loop spans 16 amino acids. CDR1 is SGHTA, CDR2 FQGTGA, per germline. With 2 bases clipped from V and 0 bases from J, the junction kept 4 bases outside the gene matches. In nucleotides, the CDR3 is TGTGCCAGCAGCTTACTCAGCGGGGCCTCCTACAATGAGCAGTTCTTC. This codes for CASSLLSGASYNEQFF.

The chain employs TRBV15 and TRBJ2-3; TRBD1 might be the D (7 bases). Germline loops: CDR1 LNHNV, CDR2 YYDKDF (reference sequence). The CDR3 has 14 residues. Trimming removed 5 bases from V and 1 base from J, with 10 bases in between. The CDR3 nucleotides are TGTGCCACCAGCCGGAGGGGGCGCACAGATACGCAGTATTTT. It codes for CATSRRGRTDTQYF. Combining the CDR3 with reference TRBV15 and TRBJ2-3 gives the whole variable domain DAMVIQNPRYQVTQFGKPVTLSCSQTLNHNVMYWYQQKSSQAPKLLFHYYDKDFNNEADTPDNFQSRRPNTSFCFLDIRSPGLGDTAMYLCATSRRGRTDTQYFGPGTRLTVL.

This clone was found once. CDR3 region: CASKTSGEQFF. The DNA of the CDR3 is TGTGCCAGCAAGACTAGCGGAGAGCAGTTCTTC. V usage is TRBV28 and J usage is TRBJ2-1; 9 nucleotides match TRBD2. CDR1 MDHEN and CDR2 SYDVKM come from the germline V gene. This CDR3 contains 11 residues. Unmatched junction bases numbered 2, after V lost 7 bases and J lost 10 bases.

Here the CDR3 reads CASSLDERGAGNEQFF. DNA of the CDR3: TGTGCCAGCAGCTTAGACGAGCGGGGGGCTGGGAATGAGCAGTTCTTC. The V call is TRBV7-8, the J call TRBJ2-1, with TRBD2 matching 9 bases. Looked up from germline, CDR1 is SGHVS and CDR2 is FQNEAQ. V lost 1 base, J lost 7 bases, and 8 bases stayed unmatched. The CDR3 has 16 amino acids.

The rearrangement uses TRBV12-2 and TRBJ1-1; the table calls TRBD1, which could not be checked here. TRBV12-2 has pseudogene status. This CDR3 region has 13 residues. The CDR3 bases are TGTGCAAGTCGCGTACAGGGGAACACTGAAGCTTTCTTT. Residues: CASRVQGNTEAFF.

About this clone: One end of the junction fails to match germline, which may point to a read error. The rearrangement links TRBV7-9 to TRBJ1-4; 8 bases align to TRBD1. CDR3 size: 18 residues. Germline V gives CDR1 SEHNR, CDR2 FQNEAQ (reference sequence). The CDR3 sequence: CSSSLGPDRGGTNEKLFF. CDR3 coding DNA: TGTTCCAGCAGCTTAGGGCCCGACAGGGGAGGGACTAATGAAAAACTGTTTTTT.

The chain links TRBV6-5 to TRBJ1-2, with 7 bases that match TRBD1. Germline V gene data show CDR1 as MNHEY and CDR2 as SVGAGI. With V trimmed by 0 bases and J by 7 bases, 8 bases remained unmatched. The CDR3 loop spans 15 amino acids. CDR3 sequence (DNA): TGTGCCAGCAGTTACTCGCGAACAGGGGAGTCTGGCTACACCTTC. Translation: CASSYSRTGESGYTF.

The chain carries TRBV11-2 and TRBJ2-7, with D possibly being TRBD1 (6 bases). The V and J ends lost 5 bases and 3 bases respectively, with 14 bases between them. The CDR3 consists of 14 residues. The V gene's germline CDR1 is SGHAT and CDR2 FQNNGV. CDR3 protein: CASSPYGQYYEQYF. The CDR3 nucleotides are TGTGCCAGCAGCCCATACGGACAGTACTACGAGCAGTACTTC.

This clone was counted a single time. This chain joins TRBV4-1 and TRBJ1-1; 8 positions agree with TRBD1. V lost 2 bases and J lost 2; bases outside the gene matches: 4. The CDR3 contains 15 residues. Germline CDR1 MGHRA, CDR2 YSYEKL. The CDR3 here is CASSQRDRINTEAFF. The CDR3 nucleotides are TGCGCCAGCAGCCAACGGGACAGGATTAACACTGAAGCTTTCTTT.

The CDR3 DNA reads TGCGCCAGCAGCTTGGGAGGGACAGGAAGCTCCTACGAGCAGTACTTC. Encoded protein: CASSLGGTGSSYEQYF. The chain links TRBV5-1 to TRBJ2-7, with 8 bases that match TRBD1. Trimming took 0 bases from V and 0 from J; bases not matched to a gene: 5. This CDR3 spans 16 amino acids. Looked up from germline, CDR1 is SGHRS and CDR2 is YFSETQ.

V and J are TRBV20-1 and TRBJ2-1; D unclear. CDR3 size: 11 residues. Germline loops: CDR1 DFQATT, CDR2 SNEGSKA (reference sequence). The V end was cut by 2 bases, the J end by 9 bases, with 8 bases between. The CDR3 DNA reads as TGCAGTGCTAGATATACAACTGAGCAGTTCTTC. Translated, it gives CSARYTTEQFF.

The J gene is TRBJ1-1, the V gene TRBV5-1, with D uncertain. Germline CDR1 and CDR2: SGHRS and YFSETQ. The CDR3 consists of 14 residues. Trimming left V 4 bases short and J 1 base short, with 11 bases between. The DNA of the CDR3 is TGCGCCAGCAGCACCCAGACTGGGAACACTGAAGCTTTCTTT. It specifies CASSTQTGNTEAFF.

The genes are TRBV6-4 and TRBJ2-1; 8 bases match TRBD2. The V gene end was trimmed by 2 bases and the J gene end by 6 bases; junction bases not matched to a gene: 0. In germline, CDR1 is MRHNA, CDR2 SNTAGT. The CDR3 is 13 amino acids. The CDR3 DNA sequence: TGTGCCAGCAGTGACGGGACTAGCAATGAGCAGTTCTTC. This encodes CASSDGTSNEQFF.

This chain connects TRBV27 to TRBJ1-2; 11 bases fit TRBD1. The CDR3 extends over 15 amino acids. J lost 7 bases, V lost 6 bases, and 10 bases had no gene match. The V gene's germline CDR1 is MNHEY and CDR2 SMNVEV (reference sequence). The CDR3 nucleotides are TGTGCCAGCAGGCAAACCGGGACAGGGGGAGGTGGCTACACCTTC. It translates to CASRQTGTGGGGYTF.